The rows below give T cell receptor beta chains drawn from one sample of a study of T cells in Graves' hyperthyroidism and ophthalmopathy. TCRdb ran MiXCR on the multiplex PCR reads and lists one entry per CDR3 protein. Of approximately 530,000 distinct CDR3 sequences in the sample, approximately 15% were seen once. The sample was blood. The receptor source for this set is a woman under 30 with Graves' hyperthyroidism. Both conserved end residues are part of each CDR3. D genes are given only for firm matches. Not all rows give a size; the values are once, few, many and, for expanded clones, a class.

J gene	clone size	D gene	V gene	CDR3 protein	CDR3 DNA
TRBJ1-4	-	-	TRBV11-2	CASSLGHLRAANEKLFF	TGTGCCAGCAGCCTGGGACACCTGAGGGCGGCTAATGAAAAACTGTTTTTT
TRBJ2-3	many	-	TRBV7-9	CASSLGAGRTDTQYF	TGTGCCAGCAGCTTAGGGGCAGGGCGGACAGATACGCAGTATTTT
TRBJ1-4	few	-	TRBV12-3/TRBV12-4	CASSREPRNEKLFF	TGTGCCAGCAGCCGCGAGCCCAGGAATGAAAAACTGTTTTTT
TRBJ2-1	many	TRBD2	TRBV7-9	CASSLRLAGDNEQFF	TGTGCCAGCAGCCTCCGACTAGCGGGAGACAATGAGCAGTTCTTC
TRBJ1-2	-	TRBD1	TRBV20-1	CSARQGTYGYTF	TGCAGTGCTCGACAGGGCACATATGGCTACACCTTC
TRBJ2-7	few	TRBD2	TRBV20-1	CSARTGLTGGLYRNEQYF	TGCAGTGCTAGGACGGGACTAACGGGAGGTCTTTACAGGAACGAGCAGTACTTC
TRBJ2-5	few	-	TRBV30	CAWSVGFQETQYF	TGTGCCTGGAGTGTAGGGTTCCAAGAGACCCAGTACTTC
TRBJ1-6	many	-	TRBV6-1	CASSEDEGSMYNSPLHF	TGTGCCAGCAGTGAAGACGAGGGATCGATGTATAATTCACCCCTCCACTTT
TRBJ2-3	-	TRBD2	TRBV5-1	CASSGWTRSTDTQYF	TGCGCCAGCAGCGGATGGACTAGGAGCACAGATACGCAGTATTTT
TRBJ2-3	-	TRBD2	TRBV12-3/TRBV12-4	CASLSGLAGGRDTQYF	TGTGCCAGCCTATCGGGGCTAGCGGGGGGGCGGGATACGCAGTATTTT
TRBJ2-7	few	TRBD2	TRBV6-2/TRBV6-3	CASRRTSGSSYEQYF	TGTGCCAGCAGGCGTACTAGCGGGAGTTCCTACGAGCAGTACTTC
TRBJ1-1	many	-	TRBV3-1	CASSQGRSRNTEAFF	TGTGCCAGCAGCCAAGGACGGAGTCGGAACACTGAAGCTTTCTTT
TRBJ2-1	few	-	TRBV14	CATQRWQGNNEQFF	TGTGCCACACAAAGGTGGCAGGGTAACAATGAGCAGTTCTTC
TRBJ1-3	-	-	TRBV12-5	CASGGDTSGNTIYF	TGTGCTAGTGGAGGGGACACTTCTGGAAACACCATATATTTT
TRBJ2-7	many	-	TRBV4-1	CASSHGQSSYEQYF	TGCGCCAGCAGCCACGGACAGTCCTCCTACGAGCAGTACTTC
TRBJ2-3	many	TRBD2	TRBV20-1	CSAGLAGVTDTQYF	TGCAGTGCTGGATTAGCGGGGGTCACAGATACGCAGTATTTT
TRBJ1-4	-	TRBD1	TRBV6-1	CASSGQQGGGEKLFF	TGTGCCAGCAGTGGCCAACAGGGGGGGGGAGAAAAACTGTTTTTT